The 14 T cell receptor beta chains below were found in one sample sequenced in a study of shared clonotypes between healthy human individuals. TCRdb's copy holds only in-frame clones and misses some; the assay was immunoSEQ multiplex PCR. The sample shows some 2.3 million clones, roughly 93% of them seen only once. Sequenced sample: naive CD4+ T cells from PBMCs. The sample's subset: CD45RA+ positively selected. Receptors were obtained from a man between 18 and 35 years old in good health. Some clones in this sample may be carry-over from other donors' samples.

The J gene is TRBJ2-5, the V gene TRBV6-1, with D uncertain. Germline V gene lookup returns CDR1 MNHNS and CDR2 SASEGT. V lost 5 bases and J lost 1, with 11 bases in between. The length of the CDR3 is 14 residues. The CDR3 is CASSTRTVQETQYF. In nucleotides, the CDR3 is TGTGCCAGCAGTACCAGAACAGTCCAAGAGACCCAGTACTTC.

The chain combines TRBV19 with TRBJ2-2, with 8 bases lining up with TRBD2. The CDR3 runs 13 residues. Germline V CDR1 and CDR2: LNHDA, SQIVND (reference sequence). After removal of 8 bases from V and 6 bases from J, the junction contained 5 bases not matched to a gene. Here the CDR3 reads CASQGLGPGELFF. The CDR3 DNA reads as TGTGCCAGTCAGGGACTAGGCCCCGGGGAGCTGTTTTTT.

The rearrangement joins TRBV28 to TRBJ1-1, with a weak D call TRBD1 (6 bases). Germline-derived CDR1 and CDR2 are MDHEN and SYDVKM. V was cut by 2 bases and J by 11 bases, with 9 bases left in between. The length of the CDR3 is 11 residues. The CDR3 coding sequence is TGTGCCAGCAGTTTAGAAAGGGGGGCTTTCTTT. Amino acid sequence: CASSLERGAFF.

This sequence joins TRBV4-3 and TRBJ1-5, with D unresolved. V was clipped by 0 bases and J by 0 bases, with 9 bases between them. The CDR3 runs 16 residues. The germline CDR1 and CDR2 sequences are LGHNA and YSLEER. CDR3 loop: CASSQDLQYSNQPQHF. CDR3 nucleotides: TGCGCCAGCAGCCAAGATCTGCAGTATAGCAATCAGCCCCAGCATTTT.

This chain uses TRBV5-1 with TRBJ2-1; 7 positions agree with TRBD2. CDR3 length: 16 residues. V dropped 0 bases and J dropped 4; count of bases not matched to a gene: 7. The V gene's germline CDR1 is SGHRS and CDR2 YFSETQ. The CDR3 nucleotides read TGCGCCAGCAGCTTGGATAGGCGGGAGTTATACAATGAGCAGTTCTTC. This codes for CASSLDRRELYNEQFF.

The rearrangement uses TRBV5-4 and TRBJ1-3, with a possible D match to TRBD1 (5 bases). Trimming shortened V by 1 base and J by 2 bases, and 13 bases separated the two germline ends. Germline CDR1 SGHNT, CDR2 YYREEE (reference sequence). This CDR3 contains 16 residues. CDR3 DNA: TGTGCCAGCAGCTTGTCCGGGACGTCGACTGGAAACACCATATATTTT. This codes for CASSLSGTSTGNTIYF. Using reference TRBV5-4 and TRBJ1-3 for the parts outside the CDR3, the full variable domain is ETGVTQSPTHLIKTRGQQVTLRCSSQSGHNTVSWYQQALGQGPQFIFQYYREEENGRGNFPPRFSGLQFPNYSSELNVNALELDDSALYLCASSLSGTSTGNTIYFGEGSWLTVV.

As to this clone: An end of the junction does not agree with germline; a read error may underlie this. CDR3 nucleotides: TGTGCCAGCAGCTCCGGCCGTGACCTCCCGCAGTCCTTC. Protein product: CASSSGRDLPQSF. The chain couples TRBV5-8 to TRBJ2-7; no reliable D call. CDR1 is SGHTS, CDR2 YDEGEE, per germline. The CDR3 covers 13 residues.

The V and J genes are TRBV6-1 and TRBJ2-7; 9 nucleotides agree with TRBD1. The CDR3 is 13 amino acids. Looked up from germline, CDR1 is MNHNS and CDR2 is SASEGT. V lost 8 bases and J lost 3; bases outside the gene matches: 5. The CDR3 DNA follows: TGTGCCAGCTACGGGACAGGGCGCTACGAGCAGTACTTC. Its protein is CASYGTGRYEQYF.

This sequence joins TRBV7-2 and TRBJ2-4; 7 bases line up with TRBD1. CDR3 size: 13 residues. Germline V gives CDR1 SGHTA, CDR2 FQGNSA. Losses at the gene ends were 3 bases for V and 9 bases for J; bases not matched to a gene: 5. In DNA, the CDR3 is TGTGCCAGCAGCTTTTACAGGGGAACCATTCAGTACTTC. It specifies CASSFYRGTIQYF.

This rearrangement joins TRBV6-1 to TRBJ2-3; possibly TRBD1 for D (6 bases). The CDR3 has 15 residues. Per germline, CDR1 MNHNS and CDR2 SASEGT. Trimming took off 3 bases at V and 2 bases at J, with 12 bases between the two ends. The DNA of the CDR3 is TGTGCCAGCAGTGATTGGGGACAACCCACAGATACGCAGTATTTT. Translation: CASSDWGQPTDTQYF.

A remark on this clone: Other DNA sequences in this specimen translate into the identical CDR3. V and J are TRBV28 and TRBJ1-3; D gene unclear. V was shortened by 2 bases and J by 0 bases, with 5 bases between the two germline ends. Looked up from germline, CDR1 is MDHEN and CDR2 is SYDVKM. The CDR3 loop spans 14 amino acids. CDR3 coding DNA: TGTGCCAGCAGTTTAGCCGCCTCTGGAAACACCATATATTTT. Translating gives CASSLAASGNTIYF.

This clone was seen once. The gene calls are TRBV2 and TRBJ1-2; D may be TRBD1 (6 bases). The V end was cut by 4 bases, the J end by 4 bases, with 13 bases between. Germline loops: CDR1 SNHLY, CDR2 FYNNEI. The CDR3 is 14 residues long. In nucleotides, the CDR3 is TGTGCCAGCAGTGCAGGGGACGCGACCTATGGCTACACCTTC. Translation: CASSAGDATYGYTF. Together with reference TRBV2 and TRBJ1-2, the CDR3 gives the full variable domain: EPEVTQTPSHQVTQMGQEVILRCVPISNHLYFYWYRQILGQKVEFLVSFYNNEISEKSEIFDDQFSVERPDGSNFTLKIRSTKLEDSAMYFCASSAGDATYGYTFGSGTRLTVV.

The chain employs TRBV6-5 and TRBJ2-7; D may be TRBD2 (6 bases). The CDR3 covers 13 residues. Between the trimmed V and J ends, which lost 5 bases and 2 bases, there was a span of 10 bases. Germline V gene data show CDR1 as MNHEY and CDR2 as SVGAGI. Here the CDR3 reads CASSKDYPYEQYF. The DNA for the CDR3 is TGTGCCAGCAGTAAGGACTATCCCTACGAGCAGTACTTC.

This chain joins TRBV5-1 and TRBJ2-5; tentative D call: TRBD2 (6 bases). This CDR3 contains 17 residues. The V end lost 0 bases, the J end lost 5 bases, and 20 bases lay between the germline ends. CDR1 and CDR2 from the germline V gene are SGHRS and YFSETQ. The CDR3 loop reads CASSLAVGGMSVETQYF. DNA for the CDR3: TGCGCCAGCAGCTTGGCCGTCGGGGGTATGAGTGTCGAGACCCAGTACTTC.